What follows are 31 T cell receptor beta chains derived from one specimen sequenced in a study of CD8 T cells in ankylosing spondylitis. Via MiXCR, TCRdb re-called the 5' RACE reads, giving one row per CDR3 protein. The sample holds 200,000 to 250,000 distinct CDR3 sequences, about 10% seen once. Sequencing input: blood, either unsorted or a sorted T cell fraction (not recorded which). The origin of the receptors is a male donor with ankylosing spondylitis or in good health (not recorded which).

The table lists this clonotype with many counts. The chain carries TRBV20-1 and TRBJ2-2; D not certain. From germline, CDR1 is DFQATT and CDR2 SNEGSKA (reference sequence). CDR3 length: 15 residues. Trimming cost V 0 bases and J 6 bases, with 14 bases left between them. CDR3 amino acids: CSARDLAVMAGELFF. Written as DNA, the CDR3 is TGCAGTGCTAGAGATCTGGCCGTAATGGCCGGGGAGCTGTTTTTT.

This clonotype was recorded many times. V gene TRBV12-3 or TRBV12-4 combines with J gene TRBJ1-1; the match to TRBD1 covers 7 bases. The junction had 6 bases not matched to a gene; V was cut back by 5 bases and J by 6 bases. This CDR3 comprises 13 residues. CDR3 nucleotide sequence: TGTGCCAGCAGTCAAGACAGGGCGGCTGAAGCTTTCTTT. Encoded protein: CASSQDRAAEAFF.

This clonotype was observed once. A read error may be the cause here, since a much bigger clone is one base away. CDR3 bases: TGCGCCAGCAGCTTCCGGAACAGGAACTGGAATACTGAAGCTTTCTTT. Its translation: CASSFRNRNWNTEAFF. The genes are TRBV5-1 and TRBJ1-1; D might be TRBD1 (5 bases). The CDR3 is made up of 16 amino acids. Trimming pared 2 bases from V and 5 bases from J, leaving 19 bases between. Germline assignment: CDR1 SGHRS and CDR2 YFSETQ.

This clonotype appeared many times. The V and J genes are TRBV5-1 and TRBJ2-1; no clear D. The V end was cut by 2 bases, the J end by 0 bases, with 6 bases between. The CDR3 has 14 amino acids. CDR1 SGHRS and CDR2 YFSETQ come from the germline V gene. CDR3 residues: CASSFSSSYNEQFF. The CDR3 DNA reads as TGCGCCAGCAGCTTCTCAAGCTCCTACAATGAGCAGTTCTTC.

This clonotype was seen repeatedly, ten times or more. V gene TRBV12-3 or TRBV12-4 combines with J gene TRBJ1-5; D is unresolved. Trimming stripped 3 bases from V and 6 bases from J, with 15 bases between. CDR3 length equals 15 residues. The CDR3 sequence: CASSFDEGFSQPQHF. In DNA, the CDR3 is TGTGCCAGCAGTTTTGACGAGGGCTTTAGTCAGCCCCAGCATTTT.

This clonotype was detected only a few times. The genes are TRBV2 and TRBJ2-5; no clear D. CDR3 length: 14 amino acids. Germline CDR1 SNHLY, CDR2 FYNNEI. V lost 1 base to trimming and J lost 4 bases, with 10 bases between them. Here the CDR3 DNA reads TGTGCCAGCAGTGAAGACTCAGGCATAGAGACCCAGTACTTC. Amino acids: CASSEDSGIETQYF.

This clonotype was detected ten times or more. The chain couples TRBV5-1 to TRBJ2-2; no firm D call. The CDR3 covers 14 residues. Germline CDR1 is SGHRS and CDR2 is YFSETQ. With 0 bases removed from V and 6 bases from J, the gap between germline ends came to 9 bases. The CDR3 region is CASSLGQDSGELFF. CDR3 nucleotides: TGCGCCAGCAGCTTGGGGCAAGACTCCGGGGAGCTGTTTTTT.

The chain uses TRBV9 and TRBJ2-7, with D perhaps given as TRBD1 or TRBD2 (5 bases each). Trimming took 0 bases from V and 0 from J, leaving 13 bases between them. In germline, CDR1 is SGDLS, CDR2 YYNGEE. This CDR3 spans 16 amino acids. The CDR3 loop is CASSVGAEGSSYEQYF. CDR3 DNA: TGTGCCAGCAGCGTAGGGGCCGAGGGGAGCTCCTACGAGCAGTACTTC.

V is TRBV5-1 and J is TRBJ1-5, with D unresolved. Trimming left V 4 bases short and J 7 bases short, with 12 bases between. The germline CDR1 and CDR2 sequences are SGHRS and YFSETQ. The CDR3 totals 13 residues. The CDR3 DNA follows: TGCGCCAGCAGCCCGGGTCCCGGACAGCCCCAGCATTTT. Translating it yields CASSPGPGQPQHF.

This clonotype was recorded at least ten times. The V and J genes are TRBV19 and TRBJ2-5; no definite D call. V was clipped by 1 base and J by 0 bases, with 6 bases between them. The CDR3 totals 14 residues. Germline CDR1 and CDR2: LNHDA and SQIVND (reference sequence). CDR3 sequence (DNA): TGTGCCAGTAGTATAGGACCCAACCAAGAGACCCAGTACTTC. Its translation is CASSIGPNQETQYF. Full variable domain (remainder filled in from reference TRBV19 and TRBJ2-5): DGGITQSPKYLFRKEGQNVTLSCEQNLNHDAMYWYRQDPGQGLRLIYYSQIVNDFQKGDIAEGYSVSREKKESFPLTVTSAQKNPTAFYLCASSIGPNQETQYFGPGTRLLVL.

The chain is built from TRBV19 and TRBJ1-1, with D perhaps matching TRBD1 (5 bases). Germline V CDR1 and CDR2: LNHDA, SQIVND (reference sequence). Trimming took 3 bases from V and 7 from J, leaving 15 bases between them. The CDR3 contains 14 residues. The CDR3 loop reads CASSMLGLYVEAFF. In DNA, the CDR3 is TGTGCCAGTAGTATGCTGGGGCTCTATGTTGAAGCTTTCTTT.

A word on this clonotype: A read error may explain this, as a much larger clone is one base away. This chain joins TRBV3-1 and TRBJ2-1; perhaps TRBD2 as D (5 bases). The V end lost 2 bases, the J end lost 6 bases, and 17 bases lay between the germline ends. The CDR3 contains 16 residues. Germline V lookup: CDR1 LGHDT, CDR2 YNNKEL (reference sequence). The CDR3 DNA is TGTGCCAGCAGCCAATATGTGCGGGCTCTCGGCAATGAGCAGTTCTTC. This codes for CASSQYVRALGNEQFF.

The chain employs TRBV5-1 and TRBJ2-3; 9 bases align to TRBD2. The length of the CDR3 is 17 residues. Germline CDR1 is SGHRS and CDR2 is YFSETQ. The J segment lost 3 bases and the V segment lost 4 bases, leaving 12 bases of the junction unmatched. CDR3 sequence (DNA): TGCGCCAGCAGCCGCCCGGGGCTAGCGGGGACAACAGATACGCAGTATTTT. Amino acid sequence: CASSRPGLAGTTDTQYF.

This clonotype showed up many times. V and J are TRBV5-1 and TRBJ2-5; D call uncertain. The CDR3 length is 15 residues. Germline V gives CDR1 SGHRS, CDR2 YFSETQ. Trimming removed 0 bases from V and 5 bases from J, with 14 bases in between. The CDR3 here is CASSLDTPERETQYF. CDR3 nucleotide sequence: TGCGCCAGCAGCTTGGACACCCCCGAGAGGGAGACCCAGTACTTC. Complete variable domain (other parts from reference TRBV5-1 and TRBJ2-5): KAGVTQTPRYLIKTRGQQVTLSCSPISGHRSVSWYQQTPGQGLQFLFEYFSETQRNKGNFPGRFSGRQFSNSRSEMNVSTLELGDSALYLCASSLDTPERETQYFGPGTRLLVL.

Ten or more counts support this clonotype. This chain connects TRBV27 to TRBJ2-2, with a possible D match to TRBD2 (6 bases). The V gene lost 8 bases and the J gene lost 9 bases, with 16 bases spanning the gap. The CDR3 extends over 13 amino acids. CDR1 and CDR2 from the germline V gene are MNHEY and SMNVEV (reference sequence). The CDR3 is CASRISGVRELFF. The CDR3 region has the DNA TGTGCCAGCCGAATTAGCGGTGTGAGGGAGCTGTTTTTT.

This clonotype showed up many times. The chain has TRBV20-1 and TRBJ1-1, with TRBD1 matching 7 bases. Germline-derived CDR1 and CDR2 are DFQATT and SNEGSKA (reference sequence). CDR3 length equals 15 residues. After removal of 6 bases from V and 1 base from J, the junction contained 11 bases not matched to a gene. The CDR3 DNA is TGCAGTGCCCAAAAGCCCGGGACAGAGAACACTGAAGCTTTCTTT. It encodes CSAQKPGTENTEAFF.

The chain combines TRBV5-1 with TRBJ1-2, with D possibly TRBD1 on 6 matching bases. Germline CDR1 reads SGHRS; CDR2 reads YFSETQ. The V gene lost 4 bases and the J gene lost 3 bases, with 10 bases spanning the gap. The CDR3 sequence is 13 residues long. CDR3 amino acids: CASSVGGDYGYTF. The CDR3 bases are TGCGCCAGCAGCGTGGGGGGCGACTATGGCTACACCTTC.

The gene calls are TRBV3-1 and TRBJ2-5; D gene unclear. The CDR3 totals 15 residues. V lost 0 bases, J lost 5 bases, and 13 bases lay in between. CDR1 is LGHDT and CDR2 is YNNKEL in the germline V gene (reference sequence). The CDR3 DNA is TGTGCCAGCAGCCAAGATTCAACCCGTCCGGAGACCCAGTACTTC. Its translation: CASSQDSTRPETQYF.

This clonotype was picked up many times. The CDR3 nucleotides read TGTGCCACCAGTGGGCTCTCCTACAATGAGCAGTTCTTC. This translates into CATSGLSYNEQFF. The chain links TRBV24-1 to TRBJ2-1, with D unresolved. V lost 5 bases and J lost 0, with 4 bases in between. This CDR3 is built from 13 residues. The germline gives CDR1 KGHDR, CDR2 SFDVKD.

The sample holds many counts of this clonotype. The CDR3 loop is CASSLTSGSYNEQFF. CDR3 DNA: TGTGCCAGCAGTTTAACTAGCGGGTCCTACAATGAGCAGTTCTTC. The rearrangement links TRBV12-3 or TRBV12-4 to TRBJ2-1, with 9 bases that match TRBD2. The CDR3 extends over 15 amino acids. V was clipped by 2 bases and J by 1 base; unmatched bases: 0.

J is TRBJ2-3 and V is TRBV7-3; TRBD2 matches 14 bases. Germline assignment: CDR1 SGHTA and CDR2 FQGTGA. Trimming removed 7 bases from V and 4 bases from J; junction bases left unmatched: 7. The CDR3 runs to 16 residues. In nucleotides, the CDR3 is TGTGCCAGCACCGGACTAGCGGGGGGCGGGGCAGATACGCAGTATTTT. Its translation is CASTGLAGGGADTQYF.

Many counts were recorded for this clonotype. CDR3 nucleotides: TGTGCCAGCAGCATCCCGGGACAACAAGAGACCCAGTACTTC. This encodes CASSIPGQQETQYF. V and J are TRBV7-9 and TRBJ2-5, with D perhaps matching TRBD1 (6 bases). The CDR3 totals 14 residues. Per germline, CDR1 SEHNR and CDR2 FQNEAQ (reference sequence). V dropped 5 bases and J dropped 2 bases, with 12 bases sitting between them.

The chain carries TRBV27 and TRBJ2-3; D ambiguous. The V and J ends lost 8 bases and 4 bases respectively, with 7 bases between them. CDR3 size: 11 residues. Germline V lookup: CDR1 MNHEY, CDR2 SMNVEV (reference sequence). The CDR3 sequence is CASSDPDTQYF. DNA for the CDR3: TGTGCCAGCTCGGACCCAGATACGCAGTATTTT.

This clonotype was recorded at least ten times. This chain joins TRBV5-1 and TRBJ2-3; a possible D gene is TRBD2 (6 bases). This CDR3 spans 13 amino acids. CDR1 is SGHRS, CDR2 YFSETQ, per germline. V was clipped by 2 bases and J by 5 bases, with 9 bases between them. The CDR3 region has the DNA TGCGCCAGCAGCTTTTCGGAGGGAGATACGCAGTATTTT. Its translation: CASSFSEGDTQYF.

Only a few counts were recorded for this clonotype. This rearrangement joins TRBV13 to TRBJ2-6; D remains ambiguous. Germline values: CDR1 PRHDT, CDR2 FYEKMQ (reference sequence). Deletions cut 0 bases from V and 0 bases from J, with 12 bases between. CDR3 length equals 18 residues. The CDR3 DNA reads as TGTGCCAGCAGCTTAGGCGACATGTTTTTCTCTGGGGCCAACGTCCTGACTTTC. Translation: CASSLGDMFFSGANVLTF.

As regards this clonotype: This clone may be a read error of a much larger clone one base away. The chain carries TRBV2 and TRBJ2-1, with D perhaps TRBD1 or TRBD2 (7 bases each). CDR1 SNHLY and CDR2 FYNNEI come from the germline V gene. The CDR3 covers 17 residues. V was shortened by 1 base and J by 5 bases, with 18 bases between the two germline ends. The CDR3 sequence: CASSEEGGMGGDNEQFF. DNA for the CDR3: TGTGCCAGCAGTGAAGAAGGGGGCATGGGGGGGGACAATGAGCAGTTCTTC. Together with reference TRBV2 and TRBJ2-1, the CDR3 gives the full variable domain: EPEVTQTPSHQVTQMGQEVILRCVPISNHLYFYWYRQILGQKVEFLVSFYNNEISEKSEIFDDQFSVERPDGSNFTLKIRSTKLEDSAMYFCASSEEGGMGGDNEQFFGPGTRLTVL.

This clonotype has at least ten counts. The chain combines TRBV6-1 with TRBJ2-1, with 9 positions matching TRBD1. The CDR3 runs to 15 residues. The ends lost 4 bases at V and 6 bases at J; junction bases unmatched: 7. CDR1 MNHNS and CDR2 SASEGT come from the germline V gene. Here the CDR3 DNA reads TGTGCCAGCAGTGCCCGGGACAGGGCTTTCAATGAGCAGTTCTTC. Amino acids: CASSARDRAFNEQFF.

This clonotype was seen at least ten times. The chain recombines TRBV9 with TRBJ2-3; weak D call: TRBD2 (5 bases). This CDR3 region has 16 residues. Germline V gene data show CDR1 as SGDLS and CDR2 as YYNGEE. V lost 0 bases and J lost 2, with 13 bases in between. The CDR3 protein is CASSVAGVPFTDTQYF. The CDR3, as DNA: TGTGCCAGCAGCGTAGCCGGGGTCCCTTTCACAGATACGCAGTATTTT.

The rearrangement links TRBV10-3 to TRBJ2-7, with 11 nucleotides matching TRBD2. The CDR3 consists of 14 residues. J was trimmed by 3 bases and V by 5 bases; bases with no gene match: 3. Germline V gene sequence: CDR1 ENHRY, CDR2 SYGVKD. CDR3 sequence reads: CAISSSGGDYEQYF. The CDR3 DNA reads as TGTGCCATCAGTAGTAGCGGGGGGGACTACGAGCAGTACTTC.

This clonotype came up many times. The chain carries TRBV20-1 and TRBJ2-7, with a tentative D call TRBD2 (5 bases). Germline CDR1 is DFQATT and CDR2 is SNEGSKA (reference sequence). Trimming removed 6 bases at V and 4 bases at J, with 16 bases between. The CDR3 contains 13 residues. The CDR3 loop is CSAGLSSRYEQYF. In DNA form, the CDR3 reads TGCAGTGCCGGACTTTCCTCGAGGTACGAGCAGTACTTC.

This clonotype was detected ten times or more. The genes are TRBV12-3 or TRBV12-4 and TRBJ2-7; the D gene is possibly TRBD2 (6 bases). V gave up 5 bases and J gave up 6 bases, with 14 bases separating them. The CDR3 is 13 residues long. CDR3 protein: CASSPGTLAEQYF. The CDR3 DNA reads TGTGCCAGCAGTCCGGGGACTTTGGCCGAGCAGTACTTC.